Below, 20 T cell receptor beta chains from the same sample are listed, as sequenced in a study of T-cell reconstitution after alpha-beta-depleted transplantation in children. During its preparation, the TCRbeta library received unique molecular identifiers. TCRdb processed the PCR reads anew with MiXCR; each CDR3 protein has one entry. The sample has 500,000 or so distinct CDR3 sequences, 30% to 35% seen once. The input for sequencing was PBMCs from the stem cell graft donor, taken from the stem cell graft. These receptors came from a human donor who donated a stem cell graft to a child with aplastic anemia.

This clonotype was counted many times. This sequence joins TRBV6-2 or TRBV6-3 and TRBJ1-1, with D perhaps TRBD1 (5 bases). The germline CDR1 and CDR2 sequences are MNHEY and SVGEGT. The V gene lost 7 bases and the J gene lost 5 bases, with 14 bases spanning the gap. The CDR3 has 13 amino acids. DNA of the CDR3: TGTGCCAGCATGGAGAATCGGGGGACTGAAGCTTTCTTT. Translated, it gives CASMENRGTEAFF.

This clonotype was counted a few times. V usage is TRBV28 and J usage is TRBJ1-5; TRBD1 matches 9 bases. V trimming: 6 bases; J trimming: 3 bases; junction bases outside the gene matches: 9. This CDR3 comprises 16 residues. Germline V gene data show CDR1 as MDHEN and CDR2 as SYDVKM. Here the CDR3 DNA reads TGTGCCAGCAGACCGCCGGGACAGGGAACCAATCAGCCCCAGCATTTT. This encodes CASRPPGQGTNQPQHF.

The chain has TRBV20-1 and TRBJ2-3, with 13 positions matching TRBD2. The CDR3 spans 19 residues. Germline V lookup: CDR1 DFQATT, CDR2 SNEGSKA (reference sequence). V dropped 5 bases and J dropped 1; count of bases not matched to a gene: 15. The CDR3 region has the DNA TGCAGTGCTTTGCCGGGACTAGCGGGACATCACGGGGGCACAGATACGCAGTATTTT. This translates into CSALPGLAGHHGGTDTQYF.

The rearrangement uses TRBV7-6 and TRBJ1-1, with 9 bases fitting TRBD1. Germline V lookup: CDR1 SGHVS, CDR2 FNYEAQ. This CDR3 spans 16 amino acids. V lost 3 bases, J lost 0 bases, and 5 bases stayed unmatched. CDR3 residues: CASSLGGQGMNTEAFF. CDR3 in DNA: TGTGCCAGCAGCTTGGGGGGACAGGGAATGAACACTGAAGCTTTCTTT.

In its sample, this clonotype was seen many times. This rearrangement joins TRBV25-1 to TRBJ2-3; TRBD2 agrees at 8 bases. J lost 2 bases, V lost 8 bases, and 12 bases had no gene match. Germline assignment: CDR1 MGHDK and CDR2 SYGVNS. The CDR3 covers 16 residues. The CDR3 spells CASRGGGAGVTDTQYF. The DNA of the CDR3 is TGTGCCAGCCGAGGAGGAGGAGCGGGGGTCACAGATACGCAGTATTTT.

The rearrangement links TRBV5-6 to TRBJ2-1, with 10 bases fitting TRBD1. Unmatched junction bases numbered 8, after V lost 4 bases and J lost 4 bases. This CDR3 contains 16 residues. Germline lookup yields CDR1 SGHDT and CDR2 YYEEEE. CDR3 sequence: CASSRGGQGIYNEQFF. The CDR3 region has the DNA TGTGCCAGCAGCAGAGGGGGACAGGGGATTTACAATGAGCAGTTCTTC. Combining the CDR3 with reference TRBV5-6 and TRBJ2-1 gives the whole variable domain DAGVTQSPTHLIKTRGQQVTLRCSPKSGHDTVSWYQQALGQGPQFIFQYYEEEERQRGNFPDRFSGHQFPNYSSELNVNALLLGDSALYLCASSRGGQGIYNEQFFGPGTRLTVL.

This clonotype has more than one count but fewer than ten. The chain has TRBV6-9 and TRBJ2-7; 7 nucleotides match TRBD1. The CDR3 spans 13 residues. Per germline, CDR1 MNHGY and CDR2 SVAAGI. V lost 5 bases and J lost 3; bases outside the gene matches: 4. CDR3 coding DNA: TGTGCCAGCAGTCATAGACAGGGCTACGAGCAGTACGTC. Protein product: CASSHRQGYEQYV.

V is TRBV28 and J is TRBJ1-1; D might be TRBD1 (5 bases). This CDR3 is 15 amino acids long. Germline lookup yields CDR1 MDHEN and CDR2 SYDVKM. With 9 bases removed from V and 1 base from J, the gap between germline ends came to 18 bases. The CDR3 DNA follows: TGTGCCAGACCCCTACTGGGGGTGCAGAACACTGAAGCTTTCTTT. The encoded protein is CARPLLGVQNTEAFF.

The sample holds a few counts of this clonotype. This chain joins TRBV15 and TRBJ2-5, with 8 bases fitting TRBD2. Germline-derived CDR1 and CDR2 are LNHNV and YYDKDF (reference sequence). Trimming removed 7 bases from V and 5 bases from J; junction bases left unmatched: 3. This CDR3 contains 12 residues. The CDR3 is CATTGGRETQYF. In DNA form, the CDR3 reads TGTGCCACCACCGGCGGGAGGGAGACCCAGTACTTC.

The chain links TRBV13 to TRBJ1-4, with D unclear. Trimming cost V 0 bases and J 3 bases, with 11 bases left between them. This CDR3 has 16 residues. The germline V gene encodes CDR1 PRHDT and CDR2 FYEKMQ (reference sequence). CDR3 sequence (DNA): TGTGCCAGCAGCTTAGGGAGGTACTCGGCTAATGAAAAACTGTTTTTT. Its translation: CASSLGRYSANEKLFF.

The chain joins TRBV30 to TRBJ2-3; D is possibly TRBD1 (6 bases). The CDR3 has 16 amino acids. Trimming pared 2 bases from V and 2 bases from J, leaving 17 bases between. Germline V CDR1 and CDR2: GTSNPN, SVGIG (reference sequence). CDR3 DNA sequence: TGTGCCTGGAGTATTGGGGGACAACAAAACACAGATACGCAGTATTTT. It is translated as CAWSIGGQQNTDTQYF.

The chain uses TRBV5-6 and TRBJ2-7, with 8 bases that match TRBD1. V trimming: 3 bases; J trimming: 3 bases; junction bases outside the gene matches: 5. CDR3 length equals 14 residues. Germline values: CDR1 SGHDT, CDR2 YYEEEE. CDR3 residues: CASSWRTGNYEQYF. CDR3 bases: TGTGCCAGCAGCTGGCGGACAGGGAACTACGAGCAGTACTTC.

In its sample, this clonotype was seen a few times. The J gene is TRBJ2-5, the V gene TRBV12-3 or TRBV12-4, with D possibly TRBD2 on 6 matching bases. This CDR3 has 15 residues. V was clipped by 6 bases and J by 4 bases, with 18 bases between them. The CDR3 loop reads CASRIGGERRETQYF. The DNA of the CDR3 is TGTGCCAGCAGGATCGGCGGGGAGCGGAGAGAGACCCAGTACTTC.

This sequence joins TRBV29-1 and TRBJ1-5; TRBD1 agrees at 7 bases. This CDR3 has 13 amino acids. V trimming: 6 bases; J trimming: 2 bases; junction bases outside the gene matches: 4. CDR1 SQVTM and CDR2 ANQGSEA come from the germline V gene. The chain's CDR3 is CSVETGGNQPQHF. The CDR3 DNA follows: TGCAGCGTGGAAACAGGGGGCAATCAGCCCCAGCATTTT.

This clonotype occurred many times. V usage is TRBV20-1 and J usage is TRBJ2-7, with 11 bases that match TRBD2. The germline V gene encodes CDR1 DFQATT and CDR2 SNEGSKA (reference sequence). The CDR3 runs 13 residues. CDR3 nucleotide sequence: TGCACCAGTAGCGGGAGGGGTTCCTACGAGCAGTACTTC. Translated, it gives CTSSGRGSYEQYF.

This clonotype was counted between two and nine times. The V and J genes are TRBV5-1 and TRBJ2-5; 12 bases are a match to TRBD2. The ends lost 4 bases at V and 2 bases at J; junction bases unmatched: 6. The CDR3 covers 16 residues. CDR1 and CDR2 from the germline V gene are SGHRS and YFSETQ. CDR3 residues: CASSRIGTSGQETQYF. The CDR3 DNA follows: TGCGCCAGCAGCCGAATCGGGACTAGCGGGCAAGAGACCCAGTACTTC.

The genes are TRBV30 and TRBJ2-1; D is uncertain. The CDR3 has 12 residues. Trimming shortened V by 0 bases and J by 2 bases, and 2 bases separated the two germline ends. Germline values: CDR1 GTSNPN, CDR2 SVGIG (reference sequence). The CDR3 region has the DNA TGTGCCTGGAGTGTCACCTACAATGAGCAGTTCTTC. This encodes CAWSVTYNEQFF.

The genes are TRBV7-6 and TRBJ1-5; TRBD1 aligns across 7 bases. Per germline, CDR1 SGHVS and CDR2 FNYEAQ. The CDR3 sequence is 15 residues long. V dropped 4 bases and J dropped 6; count of bases not matched to a gene: 9. The CDR3 region has the DNA TGTGCCAGCAGCTCTAGACAGGGCTCCACTCAGCCCCAGCATTTT. This encodes CASSSRQGSTQPQHF.

The sample holds a few counts of this clonotype. The J gene is TRBJ2-3, the V gene TRBV18, with a possible D match to TRBD2 (6 bases). CDR1 KGHSH and CDR2 LQKENI come from the germline V gene. V was clipped by 0 bases and J by 2 bases, with 24 bases between them. The CDR3 has 20 amino acids. In nucleotides, the CDR3 is TGTGCCAGCTCACCACCGGGCGCGGGGCACCTAAAGGGGCCCACAGATACGCAGTATTTT. It encodes CASSPPGAGHLKGPTDTQYF.

The count of this clonotype is one. This chain connects TRBV29-1 to TRBJ2-3; TRBD2 agrees at 13 bases. Germline CDR1 is SQVTM and CDR2 is ANQGSEA. The length of the CDR3 is 18 residues. J lost 2 bases, V lost 3 bases, and 11 bases had no gene match. CDR3: CSVDLSPGLAGITDTQYF. In DNA, the CDR3 is TGCAGCGTTGACCTATCACCGGGACTAGCGGGGATCACAGATACGCAGTATTTT.